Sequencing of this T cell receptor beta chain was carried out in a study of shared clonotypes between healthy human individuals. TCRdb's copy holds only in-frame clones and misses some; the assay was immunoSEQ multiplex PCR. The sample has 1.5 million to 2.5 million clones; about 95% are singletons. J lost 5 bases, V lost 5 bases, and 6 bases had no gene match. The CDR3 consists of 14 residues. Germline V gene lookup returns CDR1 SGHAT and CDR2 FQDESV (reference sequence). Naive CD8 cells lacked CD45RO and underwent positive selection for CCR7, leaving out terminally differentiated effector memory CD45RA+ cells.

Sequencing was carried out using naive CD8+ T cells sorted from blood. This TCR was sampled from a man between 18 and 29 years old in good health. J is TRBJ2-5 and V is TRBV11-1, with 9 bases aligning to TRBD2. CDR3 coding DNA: TGTGCCAGCAGCATTCTAGCGGGGCTGGAGACCCAGTACTTC. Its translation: CASSILAGLETQYF. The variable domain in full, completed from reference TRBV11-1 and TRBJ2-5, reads EAEVAQSPRYKITEKSQAVAFWCDPISGHATLYWYRQILGQGPELLVQFQDESVVDDSQLPKDRFSAERLKGVDSTLKIQPAELGDSAMYLCASSILAGLETQYFGPGTRLLVL.